This T cell receptor beta chain was documented in a study of T cells in tuberculosis. Sorting used thawed, overnight-rested PBMC stained with anti-CD3, a viability dye and GMM-loaded CD1B tetramer. The CD1B tetramers carried C32 glucose monomycolate purified from Rhodococcus equi. Clones were read by immunoSEQ multiplex PCR, and TCRdb kept only the in-frame ones, dropping some. The top ten clones hold 20% to 25% of a sample with roughly 61,000 clones, approximately 86% of them seen once. Germline CDR1 reads SGHRS; CDR2 reads YFSETQ. The CDR3 spans 17 residues. After removal of 4 bases from V and 0 bases from J, the junction contained 7 bases not matched to a gene.

This receptor was identified in an adult woman with latent tuberculosis. The chain joins TRBV5-1 to TRBJ2-1; 10 bases line up with TRBD2. The sequenced material came from CD1b-GMM tetramer-negative cells sorted from PBMCs. CDR3 in amino acids: CASSLRSSGSSYNEQFF. For the CDR3, the DNA is TGCGCCAGCAGCCTCCGATCTAGCGGGAGCTCCTACAATGAGCAGTTCTTC.